The clone carrying this T cell receptor beta chain was seen many times. Its cognate antigen is unknown. CDR1 is KGHSH and CDR2 is LQKENI in the germline V gene. Trimming removed 6 bases from V and 2 bases from J, with 13 bases in between. The CDR3 runs 14 residues. These data originate in a study of early T cells in non-severe SARS-CoV-2 infection. Overall study context: With bulk RNA from unsorted whole blood as input, sequencing yielded unpaired chains. Findings and caveats of the study: There was a bias toward anti-spike CD8 responses in VDJdb matching, which missed private and CD4 specificities.

Individually, cDNA molecules had unique molecular identifiers attached to them. TCRdb independently ran MiXCR on the 5' RACE reads; one entry per CDR3 protein. The sample shows 20,000 to 30,000 distinct CDR3 sequences, roughly 4.5% of them seen only once. The receptor was derived from an adult who was a healthcare worker with PCR-confirmed SARS-CoV-2 infection or an uninfected control (not recorded which). Sequenced input: whole blood. The V gene is TRBV18, the J gene TRBJ2-5, with a possible D match to TRBD2 (6 bases). The CDR3 is CASSPEGGQETQYF. The CDR3 DNA follows: TGTGCCAGCTCCCCTGAGGGAGGTCAAGAGACCCAGTACTTC.